This TCR beta chain was observed in a study of prognosis after radiotherapy for stage I lung cancer. There are 15 residues in the CDR3. The germline CDR1 and CDR2 sequences are SGHTA and FQGTGA. Trimming removed 2 bases at V and 6 bases at J, with 13 bases between. TCR beta CDR3 was amplified from genomic DNA by two-round multiplex PCR. It was primers specific to each TRBV and TRBJ gene that first-round PCR used. TCRdb reanalysed the multiplex PCR reads using MiXCR and keeps one entry per CDR3 protein. This repertoire shows some 15,000 distinct CDR3 sequences, roughly 26% found once; its top ten account for 11%. This clonotype was counted many times.

This sequence originates from a donor aged 50 or older with non-small cell lung cancer. The J gene is TRBJ2-2, the V gene TRBV7-3, with unresolved D. The source material was PBMCs, sampled before or after stereotactic body radiation therapy (not recorded which). The CDR3 region is CASSLDPPGSGELFF. The CDR3 coding sequence is TGTGCCAGCAGCTTAGACCCCCCAGGTTCCGGGGAGCTGTTTTTT.